This entry lists 5 T cell receptor beta chains sequenced from one sample in a study of T cells in Graves' hyperthyroidism and ophthalmopathy. RNA transcripts provided the source from which TCR beta CDR3 regions were amplified. First-round RT-PCR targeting the TCR CDR3 was performed with the HTBI primer set. TCRdb redid the calling of the multiplex PCR reads with MiXCR, one entry per CDR3 protein. The sample has some 360,000 distinct CDR3 sequences; around a sixth are singletons. Specimen: blood. Every receptor here comes from a woman aged 40 to 50 with Graves' ophthalmopathy.

This clonotype has ten or more counts. The CDR3, as DNA: TGTGCCAGTAGTACACCGTCTACAGGGAACTATGGCTACACCTTC. It codes for CASSTPSTGNYGYTF. This rearrangement joins TRBV19 to TRBJ1-2, with TRBD1 as a possible D gene (6 bases). The CDR3 totals 15 residues. Germline CDR1 and CDR2: LNHDA and SQIVND (reference sequence). Trimming removed 4 bases at V and 2 bases at J, with 14 bases between.

The gene calls are TRBV2 and TRBJ1-3, with D unresolved. Germline CDR1 SNHLY, CDR2 FYNNEI. CDR3 length: 14 residues. The V and J ends lost 7 bases and 1 base respectively, with 11 bases between them. The CDR3 here is CASTKDLSGNTIYF. The CDR3 nucleotides are TGTGCCAGCACCAAGGACCTTTCTGGAAACACCATATATTTT.

This clonotype was counted ten times or more. The chain employs TRBV20-1 and TRBJ2-2; 7 positions agree with TRBD2. Germline values: CDR1 DFQATT, CDR2 SNEGSKA (reference sequence). J was trimmed by 6 bases and V by 6 bases; bases with no gene match: 10. The CDR3 is 14 residues long. CDR3 sequence reads: CSAQAAGISGELFF. The CDR3 DNA is TGCAGTGCCCAAGCAGCGGGAATCTCCGGGGAGCTGTTTTTT.

This clonotype was detected many times. This chain connects TRBV5-1 to TRBJ1-1; no definite D call. Trimming shortened V by 0 bases and J by 1 base, and 10 bases separated the two germline ends. The CDR3 length is 15 residues. Per germline, CDR1 SGHRS and CDR2 YFSETQ. The CDR3 loop reads CASSLVGSENTEAFF. CDR3 DNA: TGCGCCAGCAGCTTGGTGGGGTCAGAGAACACTGAAGCTTTCTTT.

This clonotype was observed at least ten times. The chain is built from TRBV11-3 and TRBJ2-2; TRBD1 matches at 9 bases. Germline-derived CDR1 and CDR2 are SGHNT and YENEEA. Trimming took 4 bases from V and 7 from J; bases not matched to a gene: 19. The CDR3 has 19 amino acids. The CDR3 sequence is CASSSRPSLTGQGSGELFF. CDR3 bases: TGTGCCAGCAGCTCCCGGCCTAGCTTAACGGGACAGGGAAGCGGGGAGCTGTTTTTT.